This T cell receptor (beta chain) was sequenced in a study of shared clonotypes between healthy human individuals. Overall study context: CD8 memory received one plate per donor, CD8 naive two, CD4 memory three and CD4 naive three.

TCRdb's copy holds only in-frame clones and misses some; the assay was immunoSEQ multiplex PCR. The sample consists of millions of clones, approximately 94% of them appearing once. CD8 cells classed as naive were CD45RO-negative and positively selected for CCR7, excluding terminally differentiated effector memory CD45RA+ cells. Donors, without exception, were Caucasian adults residing in Nashville, Tennessee. Turning to this clone: Additional DNA sequences in this sample encode the identical CDR3.

This sequence originates from a man aged 18-30 years in good health. Sample: naive CD8+ T cells sorted from blood.

The CDR3 bases are TGCGCCAGCTCTCCGGGACAGTCTTACGAGCAGTACTTC. Translation gives CASSPGQSYEQYF. The J gene is TRBJ2-7, the V gene TRBV5-1; TRBD1 matches at 7 bases. Trimming cost V 7 bases and J 4 bases; bases outside gene matches: 8. This CDR3 comprises 13 residues. Per germline, CDR1 SGHRS and CDR2 YFSETQ.